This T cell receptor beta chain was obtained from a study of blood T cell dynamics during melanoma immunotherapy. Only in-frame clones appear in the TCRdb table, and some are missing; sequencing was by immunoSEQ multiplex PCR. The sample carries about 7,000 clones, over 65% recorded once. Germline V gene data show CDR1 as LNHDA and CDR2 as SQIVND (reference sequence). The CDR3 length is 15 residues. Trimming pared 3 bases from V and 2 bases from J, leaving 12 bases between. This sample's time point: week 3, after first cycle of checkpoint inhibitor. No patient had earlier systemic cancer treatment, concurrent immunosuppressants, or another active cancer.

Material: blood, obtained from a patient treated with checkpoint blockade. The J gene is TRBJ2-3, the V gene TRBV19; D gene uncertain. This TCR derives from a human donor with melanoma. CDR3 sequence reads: CASSMGSVPTDTQYF. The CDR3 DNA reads TGTGCCAGTAGTATGGGTTCTGTGCCCACAGATACGCAGTATTTT.